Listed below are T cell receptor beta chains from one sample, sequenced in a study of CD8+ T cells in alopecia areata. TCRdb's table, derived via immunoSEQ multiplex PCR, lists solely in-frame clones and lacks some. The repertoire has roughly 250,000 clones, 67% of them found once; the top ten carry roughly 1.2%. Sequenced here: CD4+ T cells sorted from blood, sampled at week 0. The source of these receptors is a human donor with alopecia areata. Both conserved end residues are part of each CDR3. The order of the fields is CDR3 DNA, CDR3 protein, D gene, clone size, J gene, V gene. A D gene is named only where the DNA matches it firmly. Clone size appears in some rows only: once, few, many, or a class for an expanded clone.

TGTGCCAGCAGCGTAGGGGGTGGGAATCAGCCCCAGCATTTT CASSVGGGNQPQHF - - TRBJ1-5 TRBV9
TGTGCCTGGAGTCAGTCCCGAGATGGCTACACCTTC CAWSQSRDGYTF - - TRBJ1-2 TRBV30
TGTGCCAGCAGCTTACAGAGAGGGAGTGGCAATGAGCAGTTCTTC CASSLQRGSGNEQFF - - TRBJ2-1 TRBV7-2
TGCGCCAGCAGCCACCGGAACAGAGACAATGAGCAGTTCTTC CASSHRNRDNEQFF - - TRBJ2-1 TRBV4-3
TGTGCCAGCAGTGAAGGCCGGCGGGCCCTAAATTCACCCCTCCACTTT CASSEGRRALNSPLHF - once TRBJ1-6 TRBV25-1
TGCAGCGTTGATACCGGGAGGGACGTCTACACCTTC CSVDTGRDVYTF - - TRBJ1-2 TRBV29-1
TGTGCCTGTTCGGGAGTCCTTGGAAACACCATATATTTT CACSGVLGNTIYF - - TRBJ1-3 TRBV30
TGTGCCAGTAGTATTGGGCAGGGGATCAACGAGCAGTACTTC CASSIGQGINEQYF - - TRBJ2-7 TRBV19
TGCGCCAGCAGCTTGGCTCAAGAGACCCAGTACTTC CASSLAQETQYF - - TRBJ2-5 TRBV5-1
TGTGCCTGGGGAGAAGAGACCCAGTACTTC CAWGEETQYF - few TRBJ2-5 TRBV30
TGCGCCAGCAGCCAAGATTCTTCCTACGAGCAGTACTTC CASSQDSSYEQYF - - TRBJ2-7 TRBV4-1
TGCAGCGCTGCAAGGGAGCAAGAGACCCAGTACTTC CSAAREQETQYF - few TRBJ2-5 TRBV29-1
TGTGCCAGCAGTAACAGGGGTTCGGCAGATACGCAGTATTTT CASSNRGSADTQYF TRBD1 - TRBJ2-3 TRBV5-4
TGTGCCAGCAGCTTAGCCCCCCATGCCTACACAGATACGCAGTATTTT CASSLAPHAYTDTQYF - - TRBJ2-3 TRBV7-9
TGTGCCTGGAGTGTACCCGGGGGGGCCTCCGGGGCAGATACGCAGTATTTT CAWSVPGGASGADTQYF TRBD2 - TRBJ2-3 TRBV30
TGTGCCAGCAGCGCCATAGAGACCCAGTACTTC CASSAIETQYF - once TRBJ2-5 TRBV7-9
TGCAGCGTTGGTTTAAACAGTGCCCTCTACACCTTC CSVGLNSALYTF - few TRBJ1-2 TRBV29-1
TGTGCCTGGAGTCATGGACTAGCCGGGAACTACGAGCAGTACTTC CAWSHGLAGNYEQYF TRBD2 - TRBJ2-7 TRBV30
TGTGCCACCAGCAGTTCTCGACAGGGTGGATCACCCCTCCACTTT CATSSSRQGGSPLHF TRBD1 once TRBJ1-6 TRBV15
TGTGCCAGCTCTCGACAGGGGGAGACCCAGTACTTC CASSRQGETQYF TRBD1 - TRBJ2-5 TRBV18
TGCAGCGACGTCCAGGGGCTAGCCTTCAATGAGCAGTTCTTC CSDVQGLAFNEQFF - once TRBJ2-1 TRBV29-1
TGTGCCAGCAGTTACAGGGGGCAGGGCACAGATACGCAGTATTTT CASSYRGQGTDTQYF TRBD1 - TRBJ2-3 TRBV6-5
TGTGCCAGCAGCCCCCCTAGCGGGGATTACAATGAGCAGTTCTTC CASSPPSGDYNEQFF TRBD2 - TRBJ2-1 TRBV11-2
TGTGCCAGCAGCCCACCGGGACAGGAGTATGGCTACACCTTC CASSPPGQEYGYTF TRBD1 - TRBJ1-2 TRBV25-1
TGCAGCGTCCTTAGGGGAGTCTCATCCTACGAGCAGTACTTC CSVLRGVSSYEQYF - - TRBJ2-7 TRBV29-1
TGCGCCAGCAGCTTGGGGACACAGTCGGCCTCACCCCTCCACTTT CASSLGTQSASPLHF - - TRBJ1-6 TRBV5-1
TGCGCCAGCAGCTTTGGGACAGCGGCCTACGAGCAGTACTTC CASSFGTAAYEQYF TRBD1 - TRBJ2-7 TRBV5-1
TGCAGCGTTAGCGGGGGGGCCGAGACCCAGTACTTC CSVSGGAETQYF TRBD2 - TRBJ2-5 TRBV29-1
TGTGCCATCAGTTTCGGACCCACAGATACGCAGTATTTT CAISFGPTDTQYF - few TRBJ2-3 TRBV10-3
TGTGCCTGGAGTCCCCAGGAGACCCAGTACTTC CAWSPQETQYF - - TRBJ2-5 TRBV30
TGCGCCAGCAGTGATCAGGACACCATATATTTT CASSDQDTIYF - - TRBJ1-3 TRBV10-2
TGTGCCAGCAGTTCCCCTCCGGCCTCAGGAAGCTACACCTTC CASSSPPASGSYTF - - TRBJ1-2 TRBV6-5
TGCAGCGTTGTCTGGGCCTACGAGCAGTACTTC CSVVWAYEQYF - - TRBJ2-7 TRBV29-1
TGTGCCAGCAGCTTGGGACAGTCGCTGCATTTT CASSLGQSLHF TRBD1 - TRBJ1-5 TRBV7-9
TGTGCCAGCAGCCATTCACAGGGACGGGCGGCGACCCAGTACTTC CASSHSQGRAATQYF - - TRBJ2-5 TRBV14
TGTGCCAGCAGCCCAGCGGGGACAGGGCCCCAGCCCCAGCATTTT CASSPAGTGPQPQHF TRBD1 - TRBJ1-5 TRBV7-2
TGTGCCAGCAGCAAAGGGGGCAGCCCTGAAGCTTTCTTT CASSKGGSPEAFF TRBD1 - TRBJ1-1 TRBV6-5
TGCAGCGTCGCGCAGGGGGCCTACACTGAAGCTTTCTTT CSVAQGAYTEAFF TRBD1 - TRBJ1-1 TRBV29-1
TGTGCCAGCAGTCCCCCCACAGGGATTAACACTGAAGCTTTCTTT CASSPPTGINTEAFF - - TRBJ1-1 TRBV6-5
TGCAGCGCTGTGACAGGGCCTACTTCACCCCTCCACTTT CSAVTGPTSPLHF TRBD1 few TRBJ1-6 TRBV29-1
TGTGCCACTGGTGGGAATGAGCAGTTCTTC CATGGNEQFF - - TRBJ2-1 TRBV2
TGCGCCAGCAGCTTGGTTGGCCATTCCTACAATGAGCAGTTCTTC CASSLVGHSYNEQFF - - TRBJ2-1 TRBV5-1
TGTGCCTGGAGTGATCAGTCAGAGCAGTTCTTC CAWSDQSEQFF - - TRBJ2-1 TRBV30
TGTGCCAGTCGAGAAGGGACCGCCAGGCCCCAGCATTTT CASREGTARPQHF - - TRBJ1-5 TRBV19
TGTGCCTGCGGACGGCAGAACACTGAAGCTTTCTTT CACGRQNTEAFF - - TRBJ1-1 TRBV30
TGTGCCTGGAGATACCAATCCTCATACAATGAGCAGTTCTTC CAWRYQSSYNEQFF - - TRBJ2-1 TRBV30
TGTGCCAGCAGCCCATTGGGACACGGACAGGACAATGAGCAGTTCTTC CASSPLGHGQDNEQFF TRBD1 once TRBJ2-1 TRBV5-6
TGTGCCAGCAGTGAAAGTGGCCTGGGGGCCAAAAACATTCAGTACTTC CASSESGLGAKNIQYF - - TRBJ2-4 TRBV6-1
TGTGCCAGCAGCTCGCCACCCGGGACAGGGTGGGAGGAAGGCTACACCTTC CASSSPPGTGWEEGYTF TRBD1 few TRBJ1-2 TRBV5-6
TGTGCCAGCAGTGGGTTTCCGGGATGGAGCACAGATACGCAGTATTTT CASSGFPGWSTDTQYF - few TRBJ2-3 TRBV6-1
TGCGCCAGCAGCTTGGTCAGCCAAGAGACCCAGTACTTC CASSLVSQETQYF - few TRBJ2-5 TRBV5-1